This entry describes one T cell receptor beta chain. Assay: immunoSEQ multiplex PCR; the TCRdb copy retains only in-frame clones and omits some. The data contain tens of thousands of clones, 75% to 90% of them singletons. The data belong to a study of OX40 agonist ivuxolimab in advanced cancers. Study-wide background: The treatment was a fully human IgG2 OX40 agonist, ivuxolimab. Treatment received earlier with anti-PD-1, anti-PD-L1 or anti-CTLA-4 agents was allowed, and approximately 44% had some.

This CDR3 contains 16 residues. V lost 3 bases and J 3 bases, leaving 15 bases between the germline ends. CDR1 and CDR2 (germline): LNHDA, SQIVND (reference sequence). The receptor's source is an adult with an advanced solid tumor such as melanoma, head and neck, liver or kidney cancer. The input for sequencing was CD4+ or CD8+ T cells sorted from blood, taken in a trial of the OX40 agonist ivuxolimab. The chain carries TRBV19 and TRBJ1-5; weak D call: TRBD1 (5 bases). CDR3 protein: CASSILAGALNQPQHF. CDR3 DNA: TGTGCCAGTAGTATCTTAGCCGGGGCCCTCAATCAGCCCCAGCATTTT.